This T cell receptor (beta chain) was sequenced during a study of T cells after yellow fever vaccination (dated by TCRdb to 2018 to 2020). Broadly, across the study: The SMART-Seq v4 Ultra Low Input RNA kit was used to prepare libraries from fractions with low cell numbers. To follow T-cell clones before and after primary and booster YFV17D yellow fever vaccination, bulk TCR alpha and beta repertoires were sequenced over time. Two healthy male donors, one aged 18 to 30 and one aged 30 to 40 years, made up the cohort. Bulk PBMC replicates and cell subsets were isolated from blood drawn at multiple timepoints before and after both primary and secondary immunization. What the work shows at the level of the full study, not this receptor alone: Computational filtering was required because FACS-sorted repertoires could contain abundant contaminating clonotypes from the bulk population. Compared with the primary T-cell response, the secondary T-cell response was faster but weaker, reaching its peak on day 5 rather than on day 15. After the booster, most clones that had expanded after primary vaccination were detected again (approximately 95% of CD4 and around 88% of CD8), suggesting broad maintenance of memory. Because the study included only two donors, the extent to which the findings can be generalized is limited. A small share of clonotypes was detected in both CD4 and CD8 compartments, with the overlap likely arising from convergent recombination.

Sequencing relied on an Illumina NovaSeq 6000. TCR cDNA was synthesized by 5'RACE template switching, which introduced a universal primer site and unique molecular identifiers. cDNA synthesis was primed from both the TCR alpha and TCR beta constant segments. Libraries were amplified in two PCR steps, with sample barcodes and sequencing adapters added in the second step. Sequencing of the libraries was done on either Illumina HiSeq 2500 (2x100 bp) or NovaSeq (2x150 bp). The authors' pipeline ran thus. MIGEC handled demultiplexing of reads and collapsing into UMI consensus sequences, while MiXCR performed V(D)J alignment. Clonotypes responding to the vaccine were identified with edgeR on replicate PBMC samples, with the criteria of FDR below 0.01 and a log2 fold change above 5 up to day 15. Each bulk clonotype received a CD4 or CD8 identity based on whether the sequenced CD4 or CD8 repertoire contained that clonotype at higher abundance. The public reads were reanalyzed by TCRdb: fastp trimming at Q25, MiXCR alignment, in-frame beta chains only. Here each entry gathers all rows of one CDR3 protein and keeps the most common genes and DNA. TCRdb, not the original authors, processed these V and J calls. The sample includes 300,000 to 350,000 distinct CDR3 sequences, with 3.5% to 4.5% observed a single time. The biggest ten clones account for approximately 24% of the sample.

CDR3 length: 14 amino acids, cysteine to phenylalanine. Only the CDR3 region is kept as DNA, spanning 42 bases read in frame from base 1. The germline V gene sets CDR1 to SGDLS and CDR2 to YYNGEE. V loses 3 bases, J loses 4 bases, and the germline ends lie 13 bases apart. Interpreted using the paper, the treatment or condition label stands for: live attenuated yellow fever vaccine strain. Two biological replicates of bulk PBMCs were collected at each blood-draw timepoint. PBMCs were isolated from peripheral blood using a standard Ficoll-Paque protocol. TriZol was used to extract RNA from bulk PBMCs, CD4 and CD8 fractions, and dextramer-positive and dextramer-negative fractions. As concerns this clonotype: The antigen it binds to is not known. No base qualities exist here, and no much larger clone lies one base off it.

This chain is built from TRBV9 and TRBJ2-5; the D region possibly corresponds to TRBD2 (5 bases align). The TCR originated in a man younger than 35 who received the YFV17D yellow fever vaccine. The source material was PBMCs, sampled 5 days after the yellow fever booster vaccination. The CDR3 region has the sequence CASSGRRAGETQYF. The nucleotide sequence reads as follows: TGTGCCAGCAGCGGACGGCGGGCGGGAGAGACCCAGTACTTC.